This is a list of T cell receptor beta chains from one sample in a study of shared clonotypes between healthy human individuals. The data were produced by immunoSEQ multiplex PCR, yet TCRdb's version contains in-frame clones alone and is incomplete. The repertoire holds 2 million to 2.5 million clones, approximately 94% seen once, with roughly 1.8% in the top ten. Specimen: naive CD8+ T cells from PBMCs. The receptors were sampled from a young man in good health. Some clones in this sample may be carry-over from other donors' samples. Both conserved end residues are part of each CDR3. Each record gives: D gene, clone size, J gene, V gene, CDR3 protein, CDR3 DNA. D genes are given only for firm matches. Not every row has a clone size; where given, it reads once, few, many or a size class.

d_gene: .; abundance: .; j_gene: TRBJ2-7; v_gene: TRBV14; CDR3aa: CASSQDRAYEQYF; CDR3nt: TGTGCCAGCAGCCAAGATAGGGCCTACGAGCAGTACTTC
d_gene: .; abundance: .; j_gene: TRBJ1-5; v_gene: TRBV5-6; CDR3aa: CASSFQGLGSNQPQHF; CDR3nt: TGTGCCAGCAGCTTTCAGGGCTTAGGAAGCAATCAGCCCCAGCATTTT
d_gene: .; abundance: .; j_gene: TRBJ1-1; v_gene: TRBV6-6; CDR3aa: CASSPPGWANTEAFF; CDR3nt: TGTGCCAGCAGTCCTCCAGGGTGGGCGAACACTGAAGCTTTCTTT
d_gene: .; abundance: once; j_gene: TRBJ2-1; v_gene: TRBV5-4; CDR3aa: CASSFSSDPYNEQFF; CDR3nt: TGTGCCAGCAGCTTCTCCTCAGATCCATACAATGAGCAGTTCTTC
d_gene: .; abundance: .; j_gene: TRBJ2-7; v_gene: TRBV11-2; CDR3aa: CASSPGREQYF; CDR3nt: TGTGCCAGCAGCCCTGGACGCGAGCAGTACTTC
d_gene: TRBD2; abundance: .; j_gene: TRBJ2-5; v_gene: TRBV29-1; CDR3aa: CSVEPLGGQETQYF; CDR3nt: TGCAGCGTTGAACCCCTGGGAGGGCAAGAGACCCAGTACTTC
d_gene: TRBD1; abundance: .; j_gene: TRBJ1-1; v_gene: TRBV4-1; CDR3aa: CASSQESTGGYAEAFF; CDR3nt: TGCGCCAGCAGCCAAGAGTCCACAGGGGGGTACGCTGAAGCTTTCTTT
d_gene: .; abundance: .; j_gene: TRBJ1-2; v_gene: TRBV7-9; CDR3aa: CASSLPGANTSYGYTF; CDR3nt: TGTGCCAGCAGCTTACCGGGAGCCAACACCTCTTATGGCTACACCTTC
d_gene: .; abundance: .; j_gene: TRBJ2-7; v_gene: TRBV5-8; CDR3aa: CASSPRRAYEQYF; CDR3nt: TGTGCCAGCAGCCCCCGACGGGCCTACGAGCAGTACTTC
d_gene: .; abundance: .; j_gene: TRBJ2-6; v_gene: TRBV9; CDR3aa: CASSVRGGSGANVLTF; CDR3nt: TGTGCCAGCAGCGTTCGAGGGGGTTCTGGGGCCAACGTCCTGACTTTC
d_gene: .; abundance: .; j_gene: TRBJ1-3; v_gene: TRBV7-2; CDR3aa: CATSGADSGNTIYF; CDR3nt: TGTGCCACCAGTGGGGCAGATTCTGGAAACACCATATATTTT
d_gene: .; abundance: .; j_gene: TRBJ2-3; v_gene: TRBV28; CDR3aa: CASSFNLGGYTDTQYF; CDR3nt: TGTGCCAGCAGTTTTAACCTAGGGGGGTATACAGATACGCAGTATTTT
d_gene: .; abundance: .; j_gene: TRBJ2-1; v_gene: TRBV7-8; CDR3aa: CASSPYPEGRGYEQFF; CDR3nt: TGTGCCAGCAGCCCCTACCCTGAGGGTCGGGGTTATGAGCAGTTCTTC
d_gene: TRBD1; abundance: .; j_gene: TRBJ2-1; v_gene: TRBV28; CDR3aa: CASSLWTGGNIGVSYNEQFF; CDR3nt: TGTGCCAGCAGTTTATGGACAGGGGGCAATATTGGAGTCTCCTACAATGAGCAGTTCTTC
d_gene: TRBD2; abundance: .; j_gene: TRBJ2-2; v_gene: TRBV6-5; CDR3aa: CASSYGGAGELFF; CDR3nt: TGTGCCAGCAGTTACGGGGGGGCCGGGGAGCTGTTTTTT
d_gene: .; abundance: .; j_gene: TRBJ2-7; v_gene: TRBV28; CDR3aa: CASSFSPYEQYF; CDR3nt: TGTGCCAGCAGTTTCTCACCCTACGAGCAGTACTTC
d_gene: .; abundance: .; j_gene: TRBJ1-3; v_gene: TRBV5-5; CDR3aa: CASSSDIVSGNTIYF; CDR3nt: TGTGCCAGCAGCTCGGACATCGTCTCTGGAAACACCATATATTTT
d_gene: .; abundance: .; j_gene: TRBJ1-1; v_gene: TRBV29-1; CDR3aa: CSVRQSTEAFF; CDR3nt: TGCAGCGTACGACAGTCCACTGAAGCTTTCTTT
d_gene: .; abundance: .; j_gene: TRBJ2-3; v_gene: TRBV7-6; CDR3aa: CASSLTARTKEAGTDTQYF; CDR3nt: TGTGCCAGCAGCTTGACGGCCCGGACGAAGGAGGCTGGCACAGATACGCAGTATTTT
d_gene: .; abundance: .; j_gene: TRBJ2-7; v_gene: TRBV7-9; CDR3aa: CASSPEVSYEQYF; CDR3nt: TGTGCCAGCAGCCCGGAGGTCTCCTACGAGCAGTACTTC
d_gene: .; abundance: .; j_gene: TRBJ2-7; v_gene: TRBV12-5; CDR3aa: CASGFSSYEQYF; CDR3nt: TGTGCTAGTGGTTTCAGTTCCTACGAGCAGTACTTC
d_gene: .; abundance: .; j_gene: TRBJ2-1; v_gene: TRBV30; CDR3aa: CAWGQKVEVSSYNEQFF; CDR3nt: TGTGCCTGGGGTCAGAAAGTGGAGGTAAGCTCCTACAATGAGCAGTTCTTC
d_gene: .; abundance: once; j_gene: TRBJ2-7; v_gene: TRBV28; CDR3aa: CASSTIYEQYF; CDR3nt: TGTGCCAGCAGTACGATCTACGAGCAGTACTTC
d_gene: .; abundance: .; j_gene: TRBJ2-1; v_gene: TRBV10-3; CDR3aa: CAISEYMADSNEQFF; CDR3nt: TGTGCCATCAGTGAGTATATGGCCGACTCCAATGAGCAGTTCTTC
d_gene: .; abundance: .; j_gene: TRBJ2-6; v_gene: TRBV25-1; CDR3aa: CASSDWPGPGANVLTF; CDR3nt: TGTGCCAGCAGCGACTGGCCTGGTCCTGGGGCCAACGTCCTGACTTTC
d_gene: .; abundance: .; j_gene: TRBJ1-1; v_gene: TRBV30; CDR3aa: CARDGGTEAFF; CDR3nt: TGTGCCCGGGACGGAGGGACTGAAGCTTTCTTT
d_gene: .; abundance: .; j_gene: TRBJ1-5; v_gene: TRBV27; CDR3aa: CASSLLPGPNRYSNQPQHF; CDR3nt: TGTGCCAGCAGTTTATTGCCGGGACCCAATCGTTATAGCAATCAGCCCCAGCATTTT
d_gene: .; abundance: .; j_gene: TRBJ1-1; v_gene: TRBV6-5; CDR3aa: CASSYRGVGTEAFF; CDR3nt: TGTGCCAGCAGTTACCGGGGCGTGGGGACTGAAGCTTTCTTT
d_gene: TRBD1; abundance: .; j_gene: TRBJ1-5; v_gene: TRBV7-2; CDR3aa: CASSFLPGTGGGQPQHF; CDR3nt: TGTGCCAGCAGCTTCCTCCCCGGGACAGGGGGCGGGCAGCCCCAGCATTTT
d_gene: .; abundance: .; j_gene: TRBJ1-1; v_gene: TRBV27; CDR3aa: CASSLTQATNTEAFF; CDR3nt: TGTGCCAGCAGTTTAACGCAGGCTACGAACACTGAAGCTTTCTTT